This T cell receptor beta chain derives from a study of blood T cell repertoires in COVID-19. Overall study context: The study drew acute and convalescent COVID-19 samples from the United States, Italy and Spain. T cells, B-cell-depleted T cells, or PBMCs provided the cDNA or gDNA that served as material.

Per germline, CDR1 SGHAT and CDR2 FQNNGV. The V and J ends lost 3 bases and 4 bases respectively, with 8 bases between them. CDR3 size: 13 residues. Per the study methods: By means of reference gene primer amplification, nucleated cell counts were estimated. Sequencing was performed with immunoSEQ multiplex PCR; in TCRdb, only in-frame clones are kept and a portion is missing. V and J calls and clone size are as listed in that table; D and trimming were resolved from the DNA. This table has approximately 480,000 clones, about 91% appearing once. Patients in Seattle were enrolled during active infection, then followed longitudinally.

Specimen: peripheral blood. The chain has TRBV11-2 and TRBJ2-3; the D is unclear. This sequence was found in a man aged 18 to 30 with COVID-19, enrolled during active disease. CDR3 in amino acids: CASSLNSPDTQYF. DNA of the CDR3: TGTGCCAGCAGCTTGAACAGCCCAGATACGCAGTATTTT.